Given below is one T cell receptor beta chain in context. This sample stems from a study of blood T cell repertoires in COVID-19. Across the whole study: COVID-19 samples from acute and convalescent phases originated in the United States, Italy and Spain.

After removal of 8 bases from V and 4 bases from J, the junction contained 6 bases not matched to a gene. There are 13 residues in the CDR3. In germline, CDR1 is MNHEY, CDR2 SMNVEV (reference sequence). Per the authors' pipeline: From reference gene primer amplification, estimates of nucleated cell counts were derived. Sequencing was performed with immunoSEQ multiplex PCR; in TCRdb, only in-frame clones are kept and a portion is missing. V, J and clone size were drawn from that table, and D and trimming were deduced from the DNA. The data show some 52,000 clones, around 80% seen once. Sequencing was done on a sample of peripheral blood. The source is a man aged 50 to 59 with acute or convalescent COVID-19. The rearrangement links TRBV27 to TRBJ1-2, with 8 bases identical to TRBD1. DNA for the CDR3: TGTGCCAGCGCAACAGGGGGGCTCTATGGCTACACCTTC. Residues: CASATGGLYGYTF.